The 18 T cell receptor beta chains reported below all come from one sample, sequenced in a study of cytomegalovirus exposure and HLA in healthy donors. Researchers ran the PCR with 60 Vbeta and 13 Jbeta primers. This table comes from immunoSEQ multiplex PCR, and its TCRdb copy is limited to in-frame clones, with some not included. The table shows approximately 300,000 clones, with 80% occurring only once. The sample comprised PBMCs. These receptors all come from a girl aged 2 to 10 in good health and CMV-seronegative.

This clone has just one count. In DNA, the CDR3 is TGTGCCAGTAGTGACAGGAACACTGAAGCTTTCTTT. Translating it yields CASSDRNTEAFF. The chain is built from TRBV9 and TRBJ1-1, with TRBD1 as a possible D gene (5 bases). V shed 8 bases and J shed 1 base, with 9 bases lying between them. This CDR3 has 12 amino acids. CDR1 is SGDLS and CDR2 is YYNGEE in the germline V gene.

This clone has only a few counts. V usage is TRBV7-9 and J usage is TRBJ2-2, with D possibly TRBD2 on 6 matching bases. V was clipped by 3 bases and J by 3 bases, with 23 bases between them. CDR3 size: 19 residues. Germline V lookup: CDR1 SEHNR, CDR2 FQNEAQ (reference sequence). CDR3 loop: CASSFRQGWLASDTGELFF. CDR3 sequence (DNA): TGTGCCAGCAGCTTTCGGCAGGGATGGCTAGCGTCTGACACCGGGGAGCTGTTTTTT.

J is TRBJ2-1 and V is TRBV19, with TRBD2 as a possible D gene (6 bases). The CDR3 has 16 residues. V was clipped by 3 bases and J by 5 bases, with 17 bases between them. Germline V gives CDR1 LNHDA, CDR2 SQIVND (reference sequence). This CDR3 reads CASSIFFGGWDNEQFF. CDR3 DNA: TGTGCCAGTAGTATCTTTTTCGGGGGTTGGGACAATGAGCAGTTCTTC.

This chain links TRBV5-4 with TRBJ2-3, with 10 bases that match TRBD2. Germline assignment: CDR1 SGHNT and CDR2 YYREEE (reference sequence). This CDR3 spans 16 amino acids. The trim removed 4 bases at V and 4 bases at J, leaving 9 bases unmatched. Written as DNA, the CDR3 is TGTGCCAGCAGCAGCCGATCTAGCGGGGGTGCAGATACGCAGTATTTT. This encodes CASSSRSSGGADTQYF.

This sequence joins TRBV28 and TRBJ2-7; the D gene is possibly TRBD1 (6 bases). CDR3 length: 14 residues. Germline V gives CDR1 MDHEN, CDR2 SYDVKM. Trimming took off 5 bases at V and 4 bases at J, with 15 bases between the two ends. CDR3 nucleotides: TGTGCCAGCAGTCCGCTGGACAGACCGTACGAGCAGTACTTC. Residues: CASSPLDRPYEQYF.

The J gene is TRBJ1-2, the V gene TRBV5-1; TRBD1 agrees at 8 bases. The CDR3 consists of 15 residues. Per the germline V gene, CDR1 is SGHRS and CDR2 is YFSETQ. The ends lost 4 bases at V and 0 bases at J; junction bases unmatched: 5. The CDR3 DNA reads as TGCGCCAGCAGCCTGGGACAGGCATCTAACTATGGCTACACCTTC. Its translation: CASSLGQASNYGYTF.

The rearrangement links TRBV28 to TRBJ1-2; D is unresolved. V shed 1 base and J shed 1 base, with 7 bases lying between them. The germline V gene has CDR1 MDHEN and CDR2 SYDVKM. The CDR3 totals 14 residues. This CDR3 reads CASSLSALNYGYTF. In DNA, the CDR3 is TGTGCCAGCAGTTTATCCGCACTTAACTATGGCTACACCTTC.

As concerns this clone: The same CDR3 can be traced to other DNA sequences in this sample. This chain joins TRBV7-9 and TRBJ2-2; D remains ambiguous. Trimming removed 4 bases from V and 4 bases from J, with 7 bases in between. The germline V gene has CDR1 SEHNR and CDR2 FQNEAQ (reference sequence). The CDR3 loop spans 13 amino acids. The CDR3: CASSYRGTGELFF. CDR3 bases: TGTGCCAGCAGCTACCGCGGCACCGGGGAGCTGTTTTTT.

The gene calls are TRBV11-2 and TRBJ1-6, with D possibly matching TRBD1 (6 bases). The CDR3 has 13 amino acids. The germline V gene encodes CDR1 SGHAT and CDR2 FQNNGV. V was pared by 2 bases and J by 10 bases, with 9 bases between. CDR3 sequence: CASSLTRGSPLHF. DNA of the CDR3: TGTGCCAGCAGCTTAACCAGGGGCTCACCCCTCCACTTT.

A word on this clone: The junction and the germline gene differ at one end; a read error may be behind it. The chain combines TRBV7-9 with TRBJ2-3, with 14 bases identical to TRBD2. Germline-derived CDR1 and CDR2 are SEHNR and FQNEAQ (reference sequence). The CDR3 loop spans 16 amino acids. The CDR3 DNA reads TGTGTCAGCAGCTTGACTAGCGGGAGGGCCAGAGATACGCAGTATTTT. Its translation: CVSSLTSGRARDTQYF.

This chain joins TRBV18 and TRBJ1-5; 8 nucleotides align to TRBD1. The ends lost 3 bases at V and 5 bases at J; junction bases unmatched: 9. This CDR3 is 16 amino acids long. The germline gives CDR1 KGHSH, CDR2 LQKENI. The CDR3 nucleotides read TGTGCCAGCTCACCGTACGACAGGGGCCGGGATCAGCCCCAGCATTTT. Translation: CASSPYDRGRDQPQHF.

This clone has a handful of counts. This CDR3 is CSVEVKRDTQYF. In DNA form, the CDR3 reads TGCAGCGTTGAAGTAAAGCGAGATACGCAGTATTTT. The chain couples TRBV29-1 to TRBJ2-3; the D is unclear. V was trimmed by 1 base and J by 5 bases, leaving 7 bases between them. The CDR3 totals 12 residues. In germline, CDR1 is SQVTM, CDR2 ANQGSEA.

The chain couples TRBV6-1 to TRBJ1-5, with D perhaps matching TRBD1 (5 bases). CDR3 length: 13 amino acids. Trimming shortened V by 6 bases and J by 4 bases, and 10 bases separated the two germline ends. Germline-derived CDR1 and CDR2 are MNHNS and SASEGT. The CDR3 DNA reads as TGTGCCAGCAGAGCAAGGGGAAATCAGCCCCAGCATTTT. This sequence encodes CASRARGNQPQHF.

The chain recombines TRBV9 with TRBJ1-3; 7 bases line up with TRBD1. The length of the CDR3 is 14 residues. CDR1 and CDR2 from the germline V gene are SGDLS and YYNGEE. V dropped 3 bases and J dropped 6; count of bases not matched to a gene: 6. Here the CDR3 reads CASSARQGENTIYF. The CDR3 nucleotides are TGTGCCAGCAGCGCTCGACAGGGTGAAAACACCATATATTTT.

The chain carries TRBV27 and TRBJ2-5, with 9 nucleotides matching TRBD1. The V and J ends lost 6 bases and 11 bases, in that order; junction bases with no gene match: 19. Germline V gene sequence: CDR1 MNHEY, CDR2 SMNVEV (reference sequence). This CDR3 is 16 amino acids long. The CDR3 region has the DNA TGTGCCAGCAGCGTAGCAGCCGGGACAGGGACCTTGGAGCAGTACTTC. Translated: CASSVAAGTGTLEQYF.

This sequence joins TRBV6-5 and TRBJ1-2, with D hard to call. Germline-derived CDR1 and CDR2 are MNHEY and SVGAGI. The CDR3 sequence is 11 residues long. The germline V and J ends were trimmed by 3 bases and 7 bases, with 6 bases remaining between them. CDR3 protein: CASSYLGGYTF. Here the CDR3 DNA reads TGTGCCAGCAGTTATCTAGGTGGCTACACCTTC.

The J gene is TRBJ2-5, the V gene TRBV28; TRBD2 agrees at 11 bases. The CDR3 spans 16 residues. Per the germline V gene, CDR1 is MDHEN and CDR2 is SYDVKM. V lost 6 bases to trimming and J lost 2 bases; unmatched junction nucleotides: 8. CDR3 sequence reads: CASRNPLAGEQETQYF. Written as DNA, the CDR3 is TGTGCCAGCAGGAATCCACTAGCGGGGGAGCAAGAGACCCAGTACTTC.

Remarks on this clone: Sequence at one end of the junction differs from germline and may be a read error. The rearrangement links TRBV19 to TRBJ2-6; 8 bases map to TRBD1. In germline, CDR1 is LNHDA, CDR2 SQIVND (reference sequence). The CDR3 totals 16 residues. The chain's CDR3 is CASTDRGSSRANVLTF. CDR3 sequence (DNA): TGTGCCAGTACAGACAGGGGCTCCTCTCGGGCCAACGTCCTGACTTTC.